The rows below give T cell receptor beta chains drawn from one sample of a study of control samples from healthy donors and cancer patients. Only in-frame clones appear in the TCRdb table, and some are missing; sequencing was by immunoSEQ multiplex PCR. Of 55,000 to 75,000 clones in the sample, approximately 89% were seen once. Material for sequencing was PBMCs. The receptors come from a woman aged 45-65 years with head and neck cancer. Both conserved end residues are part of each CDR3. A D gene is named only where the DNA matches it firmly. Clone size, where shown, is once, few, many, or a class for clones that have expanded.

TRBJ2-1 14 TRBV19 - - TGTGCCAGTAGTATATCCAGGGCCCACCATGAGCAGTTCTTC CASSISRAHHEQFF
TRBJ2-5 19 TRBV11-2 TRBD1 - TGTGCCAGCAGCTTAGGAACGGGTATGCAGGGGGCAACCGCGGAGACCCAGTACTTC CASSLGTGMQGATAETQYF
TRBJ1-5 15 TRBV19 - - TGTGCCAGTAGCACGGGACAAGGGTACAATCAGCCCCAGCATTTT CASSTGQGYNQPQHF
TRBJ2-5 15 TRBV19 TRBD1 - TGTGCCAGTAGTAGACGGGACAGGGCTTCGGAGACCCAGTACTTC CASSRRDRASETQYF
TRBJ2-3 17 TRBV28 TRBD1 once TGTGCCAGCAGTCCATGGGGACAGGGCTTTAGCACAGATACGCAGTATTTT CASSPWGQGFSTDTQYF
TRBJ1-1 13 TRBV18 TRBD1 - TGTGCCAGCTCACCGGTACAGGGGCCTGAAGCTTTCTTT CASSPVQGPEAFF
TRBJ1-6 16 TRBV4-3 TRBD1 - TGCGCCAGCAGCCAAGATTGGGGCAGGGGGAATTCACCCCTCCACTTT CASSQDWGRGNSPLHF
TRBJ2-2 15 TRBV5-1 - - TGCGCCAGCAGCTTCGAGGGGGACCGCGCCGGGGAGCTGTTTTTT CASSFEGDRAGELFF
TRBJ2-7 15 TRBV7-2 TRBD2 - TGTGCCAGCAGCTTACTAGCGGGGGCTACCTACGAGCAGTACTTC CASSLLAGATYEQYF
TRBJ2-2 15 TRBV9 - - TGTGCCAGCAGCGTAGTTAGTGTTCAACCCGGGGAGCTGTTTTTT CASSVVSVQPGELFF
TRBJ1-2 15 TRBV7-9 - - TGTGCCAGCAGCTTAGGGAGGGGCGCTTACTATGGCTACACCTTC CASSLGRGAYYGYTF
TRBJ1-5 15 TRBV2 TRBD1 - TGTGCCAGCAGTTATAGACAGGGGGACAATCAGCCCCAGCATTTT CASSYRQGDNQPQHF
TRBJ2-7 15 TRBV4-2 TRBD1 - TGTGCCAGCAGCCAACATACAGGGGGATCCTACGAGCAGTACTTC CASSQHTGGSYEQYF
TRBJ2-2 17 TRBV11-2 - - TGTGCCAGCAGCCGAGCCACAGGGCCCCTGAGCACCGGGGAGCTGTTTTTT CASSRATGPLSTGELFF
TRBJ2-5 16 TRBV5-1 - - TGCGCCAGCAGCTTACGAGGGTTCGACCGGCAAGAGACCCAGTACTTC CASSLRGFDRQETQYF
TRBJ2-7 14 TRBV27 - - TGTGCCAGCAGTCTAACGGGGGACAGCACCGAGCAGTACTTC CASSLTGDSTEQYF
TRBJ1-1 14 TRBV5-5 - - TGTGCCAGCAGCTTTTCGGACACCTACACTGAAGCTTTCTTT CASSFSDTYTEAFF
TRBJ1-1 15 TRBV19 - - TGTGCCAGGGGGGATCCGGACAGCCCTAACACTGAAGCTTTCTTT CARGDPDSPNTEAFF
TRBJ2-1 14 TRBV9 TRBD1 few TGTGCCAGCAGCGCCGGGACAGGGGTTAATGAGCAGTTCTTC CASSAGTGVNEQFF
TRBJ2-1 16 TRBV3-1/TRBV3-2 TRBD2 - TGTGCCAGCAGCCAAGTGGGGTCTAGCGGATACAATGAGCAGTTCTTC CASSQVGSSGYNEQFF
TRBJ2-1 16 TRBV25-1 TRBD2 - TGTGCCTCACGAACCACCGGGACTAGCGGGGTTCGTGAGCAGTTCTTC CASRTTGTSGVREQFF
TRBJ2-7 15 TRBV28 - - TGTGCCAGCAGTTTGCAGGTATTGGGCTCCTACGAGCAGTACTTC CASSLQVLGSYEQYF
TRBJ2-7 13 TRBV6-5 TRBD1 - TGTGCCAGCAGTCGGACAGGGGCCTACGAGCAGTACTTC CASSRTGAYEQYF
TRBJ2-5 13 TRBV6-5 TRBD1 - TGTGCCAGCAGGAACAGGGGGGAAGAGACCCAGTACTTC CASRNRGEETQYF
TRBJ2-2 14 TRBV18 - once TGTGCCAGCTCGCTCTCGGGCGGGGCCGGGGAGCTGTTTTTT CASSLSGGAGELFF
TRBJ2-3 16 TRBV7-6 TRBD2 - TGTGCCAGCAGCTCCCTAGCGGGGGGGCTTGTAGATACGCAGTATTTT CASSSLAGGLVDTQYF